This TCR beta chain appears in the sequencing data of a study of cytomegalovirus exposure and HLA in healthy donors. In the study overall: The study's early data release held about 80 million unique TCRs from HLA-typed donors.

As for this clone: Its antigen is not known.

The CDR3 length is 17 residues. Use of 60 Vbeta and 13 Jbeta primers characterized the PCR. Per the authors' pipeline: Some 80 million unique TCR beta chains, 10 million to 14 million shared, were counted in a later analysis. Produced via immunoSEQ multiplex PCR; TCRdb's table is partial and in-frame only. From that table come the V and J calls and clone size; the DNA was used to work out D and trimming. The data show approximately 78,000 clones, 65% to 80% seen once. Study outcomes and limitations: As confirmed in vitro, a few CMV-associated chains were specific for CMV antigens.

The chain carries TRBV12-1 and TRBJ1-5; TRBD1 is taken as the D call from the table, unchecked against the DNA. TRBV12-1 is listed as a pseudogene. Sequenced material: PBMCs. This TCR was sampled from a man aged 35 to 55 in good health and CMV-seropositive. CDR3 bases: TGTGCCAGCAGCCTCCAGGGCACCCATAAGGGCAATCAGCCCCAGCATTTT. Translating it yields CASSLQGTHKGNQPQHF.